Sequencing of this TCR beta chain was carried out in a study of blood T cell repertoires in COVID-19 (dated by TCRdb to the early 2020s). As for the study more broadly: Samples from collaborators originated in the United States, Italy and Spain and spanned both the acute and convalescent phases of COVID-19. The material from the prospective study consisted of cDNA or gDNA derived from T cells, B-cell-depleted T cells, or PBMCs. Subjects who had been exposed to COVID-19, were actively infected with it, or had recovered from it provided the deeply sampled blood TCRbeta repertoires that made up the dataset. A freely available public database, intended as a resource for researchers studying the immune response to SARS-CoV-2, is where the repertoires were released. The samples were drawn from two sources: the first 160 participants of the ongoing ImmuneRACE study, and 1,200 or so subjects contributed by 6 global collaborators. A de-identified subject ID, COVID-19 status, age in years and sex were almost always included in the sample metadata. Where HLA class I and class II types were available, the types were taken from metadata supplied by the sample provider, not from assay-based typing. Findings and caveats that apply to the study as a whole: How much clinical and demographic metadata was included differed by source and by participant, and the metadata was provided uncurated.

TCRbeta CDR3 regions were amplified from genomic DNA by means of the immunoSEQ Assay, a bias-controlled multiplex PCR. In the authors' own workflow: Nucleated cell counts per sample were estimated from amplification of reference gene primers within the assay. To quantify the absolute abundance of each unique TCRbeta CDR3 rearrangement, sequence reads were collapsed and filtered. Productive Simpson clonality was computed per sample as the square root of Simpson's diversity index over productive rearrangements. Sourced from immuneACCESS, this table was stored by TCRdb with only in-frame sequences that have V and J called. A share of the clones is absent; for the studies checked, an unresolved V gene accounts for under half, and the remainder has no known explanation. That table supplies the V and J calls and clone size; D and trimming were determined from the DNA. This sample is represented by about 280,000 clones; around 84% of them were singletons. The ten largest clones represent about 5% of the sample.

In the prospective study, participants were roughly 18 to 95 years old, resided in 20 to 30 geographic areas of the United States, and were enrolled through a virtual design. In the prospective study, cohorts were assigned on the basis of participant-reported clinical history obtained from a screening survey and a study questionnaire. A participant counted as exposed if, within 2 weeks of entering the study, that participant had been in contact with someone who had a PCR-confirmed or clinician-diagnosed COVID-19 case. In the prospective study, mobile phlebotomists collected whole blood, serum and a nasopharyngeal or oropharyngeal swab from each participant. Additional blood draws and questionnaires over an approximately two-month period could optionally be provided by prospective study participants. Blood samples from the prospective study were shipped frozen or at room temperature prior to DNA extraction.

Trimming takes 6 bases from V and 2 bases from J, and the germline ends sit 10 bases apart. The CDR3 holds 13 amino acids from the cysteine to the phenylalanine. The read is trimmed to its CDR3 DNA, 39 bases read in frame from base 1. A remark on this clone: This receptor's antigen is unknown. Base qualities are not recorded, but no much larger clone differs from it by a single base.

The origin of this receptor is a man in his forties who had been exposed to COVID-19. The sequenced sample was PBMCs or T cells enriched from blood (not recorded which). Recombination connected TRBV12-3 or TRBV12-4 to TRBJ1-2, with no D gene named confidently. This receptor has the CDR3 CASSARENYGYTF. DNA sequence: TGTGCCAGCAGCGCGAGAGAAAACTATGGCTACACCTTC.